This T cell receptor beta chain came from a study of CD8+ T cells in alopecia areata. Only a few counts were recorded for this clone. RNA was isolated and reverse transcribed to cDNA, the sequencing template. Sequenced by immunoSEQ multiplex PCR; TCRdb stores in-frame clones only, minus some. Among tens of thousands of clones listed, just over 45% were seen once. Germline V CDR1 and CDR2: MNHEY, SMNVEV (reference sequence). This CDR3 has 14 amino acids. Between the trimmed V and J ends, which lost 3 bases and 3 bases, there was a span of 12 bases. This sample's treatment: oral pan-JAK inhibitor, 5-10 mg twice daily.

The V call is TRBV27, the J call TRBJ2-7, with D tentatively TRBD2 (6 bases). The source of this sequence is a human donor with alopecia areata. The sample here was CD8+ T cells sorted from blood, taken at approximately week 36, from a patient treated with tofacitinib. The DNA for the CDR3 is TGTGCCAGCAGTTTCGGCCCAGCGGGCTACGAGCAGTACTTC. This translates into CASSFGPAGYEQYF.